This entry describes one TCR beta chain. The data were obtained in a study of blood T cell repertoires in COVID-19. Study background: PBMCs, B-cell-depleted T cells, or T cells provided the cDNA or gDNA that made up the material.

Sequencing was performed with immunoSEQ multiplex PCR; in TCRdb, only in-frame clones are kept and a portion is missing. Of around 290,000 clones in the sample, more than 70% were seen once. Recruits, aged about 18 to 100 years, lived in 20 to 30 US areas. Germline trimming cut 1 base from V and 0 bases from J; bases unmatched to any gene: 6. This CDR3 contains 17 residues. Per germline, CDR1 SGHRS and CDR2 YFSETQ. The sequence was collected from a woman aged 60-70 years in a cohort exposed to, infected with or recovered from COVID-19 (not recorded which). The chain combines TRBV5-1 with TRBJ2-1; 8 bases agree with TRBD2. Sequencing was done on a sample of PBMCs or T cells enriched from blood (not recorded which). CDR3 sequence reads: CASSLRTSGSSYNEQFF. CDR3 in DNA: TGCGCCAGCAGCTTGCGAACTAGCGGCAGCTCCTACAATGAGCAGTTCTTC.